A selection of T cell receptor beta chains follows, all from one sample in a study of pediatric ulcerative colitis. Generated by immunoSEQ multiplex PCR, the TCRdb table keeps only in-frame clones and is missing some. The sample lists 25,000 to 35,000 clones, almost 85% seen once, with around 4.3% in the top ten. The sequencing sample was made of blood. The receptors stem from a boy between 5 and 17 years old with severe ulcerative colitis. Each CDR3 is given with its conserved first and last residue. A D gene is named only where the DNA matches it firmly. Clone size is given for some rows only: seen once, a few or many times, or a class if the clone is expanded.

j_gene	abundance	d_gene	v_gene	CDR3nt	CDR3aa
TRBJ2-7	-	-	TRBV5-1	TGCGCCAGCAGTGGGGAGGCACAATATCTTGAGCAGTACTTC	CASSGEAQYLEQYF
TRBJ2-7	-	TRBD2	TRBV6-1	TGTGCCAGCAGTGGGACTAGCGCGGGGTTCGAGGAGCAGTACTTC	CASSGTSAGFEEQYF
TRBJ2-3	-	-	TRBV30	TGTGCCTGGAGTGTGGGGTCTAGCACAGATACGCAGTATTTT	CAWSVGSSTDTQYF
TRBJ2-3	-	-	TRBV11-2	TGTGCCAGCAGCTTAGTGTTAGGAGCCCGCACAGATACGCAGTATTTT	CASSLVLGARTDTQYF
TRBJ1-1	-	-	TRBV9	TGTGCCAGCAGCCCTGGGGGGAGAACTGAAGCTTTCTTT	CASSPGGRTEAFF
TRBJ2-4	-	-	TRBV25-1	TGTGCCAGCAGTGAACGAAGACAGGAGGGGTCCAAAAACATTCAGTACTTC	CASSERRQEGSKNIQYF
TRBJ2-1	-	-	TRBV7-9	TGTGCCAGCAGCTTAGGACTTTTAGAGCAGTTCTTC	CASSLGLLEQFF
TRBJ2-3	-	-	TRBV9	TGTGCCAGCAGCGATCGGGGGCCCGGGGATACGCAGTATTTT	CASSDRGPGDTQYF
TRBJ2-7	-	TRBD2	TRBV6-4	TGTGCCAGCAGTGACTCAAGAGCGGGGGGCCGTTCCTACGAGCAGTACTTC	CASSDSRAGGRSYEQYF
TRBJ2-3	-	-	TRBV7-2	TGTGCCAGCAGCTTTGGCGGGACAGATACGCAGTATTTT	CASSFGGTDTQYF
TRBJ2-4	-	-	TRBV2	TGTGCCAGCAGGACTACCTGGGGCAAAAACATTCAGTACTTC	CASRTTWGKNIQYF
TRBJ2-7	-	-	TRBV7-3	TGTGCCAGCAGCCCACCGAGGAGCGAGCAGTACTTC	CASSPPRSEQYF
TRBJ1-2	-	-	TRBV6-5	TGTGCCAGCAGTTACTCCGGCAGGGCGGACTATGGCTACACCTTC	CASSYSGRADYGYTF
TRBJ2-2	-	-	TRBV7-2	TGTCAGTCCGGGTGGGGGAACACCGGGGAGCTGTTTTTT	CQSGWGNTGELFF
TRBJ1-1	-	-	TRBV12-5	TGTGCTAGTGGTTCCGCCGGGACACGGAACACTGAAGCTTTCTTT	CASGSAGTRNTEAFF
TRBJ2-3	once	-	TRBV5-4	TGTGCCAGCAGCCTCGCCCGGGACCCACATACGCAGTATTTT	CASSLARDPHTQYF
TRBJ2-3	-	TRBD2	TRBV5-1	TGCGCCAGCAGCCTGTCCCCGGGCGGGGGGGGCACAGATACGCAGTATTTT	CASSLSPGGGGTDTQYF
TRBJ1-3	-	TRBD1	TRBV18	TGTGCCAGCTCACCACAACAGGGGGCGAAAGGAAACACCATATATTTT	CASSPQQGAKGNTIYF
TRBJ2-1	-	-	TRBV19	TGTGCCAGTAGTTACGACAGTTACAATGAGCAGTTCTTC	CASSYDSYNEQFF
TRBJ1-1	-	-	TRBV27	TGTGCCAGCAGTTTATCGATCGCCACCGGGGCTGAAGCTTTCTTT	CASSLSIATGAEAFF
TRBJ1-1	-	-	TRBV7-9	TGTGCCAGCAGCCTACCACGGGAGAACACTGAAGCTTTCTTT	CASSLPRENTEAFF
TRBJ1-3	-	-	TRBV5-1	TGCGCCAGCAGCTTGGGAATCTCTGGAAACACCATATATTTT	CASSLGISGNTIYF
TRBJ1-2	-	-	TRBV30	TGTGCCTGGAGTAGCTCAATTAACTATGGCTACACCTTC	CAWSSSINYGYTF
TRBJ1-4	once	-	TRBV9	TGTGCCAGCAGCGGGGGTTCCGCAACTAATGAAAAACTGTTTTTT	CASSGGSATNEKLFF
TRBJ2-3	-	-	TRBV29-1	TGCAGCGTTGTGTGGGGGGAAGACCCAGATACGCAGTATTTT	CSVVWGEDPDTQYF
TRBJ1-1	-	-	TRBV11-2	TGTGCCAGCAGCGCAAGAACGGGGAGAACTGAAGCTTTCTTT	CASSARTGRTEAFF
TRBJ2-3	-	-	TRBV2	TGTGCCAGCAGACTCCGGGCTACCGTTCGGGATACGCAGTATTTT	CASRLRATVRDTQYF
TRBJ2-7	-	-	TRBV14	TGTGCCAGCAGCCAAGCAGGGACAGAGCAGTACTTC	CASSQAGTEQYF
TRBJ1-1	-	-	TRBV2	TGTGCCAGCAGTGACTGGTTTGAAGCTTTCTTT	CASSDWFEAFF
TRBJ1-1	-	-	TRBV11-2	TGTGCCAGCAGTCGGACAGCGAACACTGAAGCTTTCTTT	CASSRTANTEAFF
TRBJ2-3	-	-	TRBV7-9	TGTGCCAGCACCATGGAGGACGAGGGCACAGATACGCAGTATTTT	CASTMEDEGTDTQYF
TRBJ1-1	-	-	TRBV5-1	TGCGCCAGCAGCTTGGGGCAGGTTACGACTGAAGCTTTCTTT	CASSLGQVTTEAFF
TRBJ2-3	-	-	TRBV18	TGTGCCAGCTCACCGGAAAGTACGCAGTATTTT	CASSPESTQYF
TRBJ2-2	-	TRBD2	TRBV11-2	TGTGCCAGCAGCTCGCTGGGAGGGTGGGACACCGGGGAGCTGTTTTTT	CASSSLGGWDTGELFF
TRBJ1-6	-	TRBD1	TRBV10-3	TGTGCCATCAGTGACGGCACAGGGGGAAATTCACCCCTCCACTTT	CAISDGTGGNSPLHF
TRBJ2-1	-	-	TRBV15	TGTGCCACCAGGGCCTCCTCCTACAATGAGCAGTTCTTC	CATRASSYNEQFF
TRBJ2-7	few	TRBD1	TRBV7-9	TGTGCCAGCAGCCGGGACAGCCACGAGCAGTACTTC	CASSRDSHEQYF
TRBJ1-2	few	TRBD1	TRBV18	TGTGCCAGCTCACCGGACAGGGTTGGTGGCTACACCTTC	CASSPDRVGGYTF
TRBJ1-5	-	TRBD1	TRBV30	TGTGCCTGGACAGGGGGTAGCAATCAGCCCCAGCATTTT	CAWTGGSNQPQHF
TRBJ1-6	-	TRBD1	TRBV5-1	TGCGCCAGCAATATCGGGACAGCTAATTCACCCCTCCACTTT	CASNIGTANSPLHF
TRBJ2-7	-	-	TRBV11-2	TGTGCCAGCACTCAAGGGGGGGGAGGTAATTCCTACGAGCAGTACTTC	CASTQGGGGNSYEQYF
TRBJ2-5	once	-	TRBV5-4	TGTGCCAGCAGCTTGGCTGGGGGGAGAGGAGAGACCCAGTACTTC	CASSLAGGRGETQYF
TRBJ1-5	-	-	TRBV6-1	TGTGCCAGCAGTGAACTTCGAGGCGCCCGCAATCAGCCCCAGCATTTT	CASSELRGARNQPQHF
TRBJ2-7	-	-	TRBV18	TGTGCCAGCTCACCATTCGATTACACCTACGAGCAGTACTTC	CASSPFDYTYEQYF
TRBJ2-3	-	-	TRBV5-1	TGCGCCAGCAGTCATAACGGGGAAGGTACGCAGTATTTT	CASSHNGEGTQYF
TRBJ2-1	-	-	TRBV19	TGTGCCACCTCAGAGACTGGGACCCCTTACAATGAGCAGTTCTTC	CATSETGTPYNEQFF
TRBJ1-1	-	-	TRBV30	TGTGCCTGGACTCTGCGGACTGAAGCTTTCTTT	CAWTLRTEAFF
TRBJ1-1	-	-	TRBV7-9	TGTGCCAGCAGCTTATCCGAGAAGGGTGAAGCTTTCTTT	CASSLSEKGEAFF
TRBJ2-1	-	-	TRBV7-3	TGTGCCAGCAGCTTAACGGATAGCTCCTACAATGAGCAGTTCTTC	CASSLTDSSYNEQFF
TRBJ1-2	-	-	TRBV18	TGTGCCAGCTCACCACCTGTCGGCGGTCTATATGGCTACACCTTC	CASSPPVGGLYGYTF
TRBJ2-1	-	-	TRBV7-9	TGTGCCAGCAGCGTGAGGGTAGGCCAGGAAGACAATGAGCAGTTCTTC	CASSVRVGQEDNEQFF